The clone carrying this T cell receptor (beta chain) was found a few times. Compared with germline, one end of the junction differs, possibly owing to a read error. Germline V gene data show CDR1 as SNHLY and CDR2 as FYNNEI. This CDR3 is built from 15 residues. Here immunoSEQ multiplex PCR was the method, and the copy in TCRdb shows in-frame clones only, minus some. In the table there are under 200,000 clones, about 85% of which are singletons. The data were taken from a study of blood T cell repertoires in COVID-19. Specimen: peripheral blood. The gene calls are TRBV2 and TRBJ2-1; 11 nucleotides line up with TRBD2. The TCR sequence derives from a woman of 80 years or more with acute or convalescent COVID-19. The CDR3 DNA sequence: TGTGCCAGCAACATAGCGGGGGGGCCCTACGATGAGCAGTTCTTC. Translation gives CASNIAGGPYDEQFF.